This T cell receptor beta chain is drawn from a study of T cell changes during pregnancy in multiple sclerosis (dated by TCRdb to about 2019). Regarding the study in general: Changes in the T cell repertoire over the course of pregnancy were examined in this study in women with multiple sclerosis.

Including the terminal cysteine and phenylalanine, the CDR3 comprises 14 residues. Only CDR3 DNA remains: 42 bases, in frame from the first base. The V end loses 2 bases and the J end loses 3 bases, and a stretch of 10 bases separates them. From a lookup of the germline V gene, CDR1 and CDR2 are ENHRY and SYGVKD. Library preparation was by the immunoSEQ multiplex PCR assay. TCRdb stores this immuneACCESS table with in-frame sequences only. Part of the clones is absent; in the studies checked, under half of the shortfall reflects unresolved V genes, and no reason is known for the rest. Across this sample there are over 55,000 clones, with 80% to 90% seen only once. The ten largest clones capture about 2.5% of the sample. As concerns this clone: The clone's antigen remains unknown. No much larger clone exists at a distance of one base, and base qualities are not known.

This sample comprised peripheral blood, obtained in the first trimester of pregnancy. This clonotype was obtained from a female donor with multiple sclerosis, enrolled in a pregnancy study. This sequence uses TRBV10-3 and TRBJ1-1; a confident D gene designation cannot be given. The nucleotides are TGTGCCATCAGTGAGACGGCCGGGGACACTGAAGCTTTCTTT. Its amino acids are CAISETAGDTEAFF.